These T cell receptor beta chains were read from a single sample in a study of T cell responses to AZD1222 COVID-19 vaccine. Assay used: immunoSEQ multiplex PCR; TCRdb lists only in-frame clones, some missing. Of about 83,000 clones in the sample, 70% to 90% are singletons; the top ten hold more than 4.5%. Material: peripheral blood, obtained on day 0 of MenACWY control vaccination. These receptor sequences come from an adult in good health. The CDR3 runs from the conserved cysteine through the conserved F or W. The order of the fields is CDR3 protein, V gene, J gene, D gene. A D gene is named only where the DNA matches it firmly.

CDR3: CASSRGLAGVPDTQYF
V: TRBV7-8
J: TRBJ2-3
D: TRBD2

CDR3: CASSLGISGMNTEAFF
V: TRBV28
J: TRBJ1-1
D: NA

CDR3: CASTGGRVGEKLFF
V: TRBV6-5
J: TRBJ1-4
D: NA

CDR3: CASSFSAGSGSEGELFF
V: TRBV28
J: TRBJ2-2
D: TRBD2

CDR3: CSAATDPNYGYTF
V: TRBV29-1
J: TRBJ1-2
D: NA

CDR3: CASSTPGSGNTIYF
V: TRBV19
J: TRBJ1-3
D: NA

CDR3: CASSREGRRGGTEAFF
V: TRBV18
J: TRBJ1-1
D: NA

CDR3: CASSFFFGAGGANVLTF
V: TRBV5-1
J: TRBJ2-6
D: NA

CDR3: CASSQDSGPPNEKLFF
V: TRBV4-3
J: TRBJ1-4
D: NA

CDR3: CASSILRGSNQPQHF
V: TRBV19
J: TRBJ1-5
D: NA

CDR3: CASSSWGGGTSEFDTQYF
V: TRBV7-9
J: TRBJ2-3
D: TRBD2

CDR3: CAWSRESRDSPLHF
V: TRBV30
J: TRBJ1-6
D: NA

CDR3: CASSGILADGYYEQYF
V: TRBV6-1
J: TRBJ2-7
D: NA

CDR3: CASSSGGAGNQPQHF
V: TRBV19
J: TRBJ1-5
D: NA